The entry that follows covers one T cell receptor (beta chain) sequence. Its antigen is not known. Libraries were prepared by immunoSEQ multiplex PCR; TCRdb keeps only in-frame clonotypes and omits some of them. The table records about 130,000 clones, 85% to 95% of them present only once. The sample comes from a study of T cell responses to AZD1222 COVID-19 vaccine. This CDR3 is built from 13 residues. Overall study findings and caveats: Donors were chiefly white British, with a greater number of females, and clonal diversity was perhaps underestimated. Epitopes outside B.1.351 and B.1.1.7 mutated regions reportedly drew nearly half of spike TCRs. At 160-218 and 743-854, vaccine-associated CD4 TCRs were dominant, and they spanned spike. Only 5 or 6 AZD1222 recipients tested seropositive at baseline.

The sequence came from an adult in good health. This chain uses TRBV21-1 with TRBJ1-1. TRBV21-1 is reported as a pseudogene. The material sequenced was peripheral blood, taken on day 0 of AZD1222 vaccination. The DNA of the CDR3 is TGTGCCAGCAGCAGGTTAGGAGTCAATGAAGCTTTCTTT. Its protein product is CASSRLGVNEAFF.